The sequence of this TCR beta chain was determined in a study of shared clonotypes between healthy human individuals. V was trimmed by 5 bases and J by 1 base, leaving 8 bases between them. Per germline, CDR1 MNHNY and CDR2 SVGAGI (reference sequence). The CDR3 contains 13 residues. Some clones are missing from TCRdb's copy, which holds only in-frame ones; the method was immunoSEQ multiplex PCR. The table has around 1 million clones, around 80% seen once. The table lists this clone with a few counts. V gene TRBV6-6 combines with J gene TRBJ1-1; no definite D call. Sample: memory CD4+ T cells sorted from blood. Subset meaning: CD45RA-negative fraction. This receptor was taken from a young man in good health. The CDR3 loop reads CASSLTENTEAFF. As DNA, the CDR3 is TGTGCCAGCAGTCTTACGGAGAACACTGAAGCTTTCTTT.